A selection of T cell receptor beta chains follows, all from one sample in a study of response to subunit inactivated influenza vaccine. Each CDR3 protein gets one entry after TCRdb re-called the RT-PCR reads with MiXCR. The sample consists of around 790,000 distinct CDR3 sequences, 21% of them appearing once. This specimen consisted of PBMCs from blood, obtained 4 to 6 days after vaccination. The origin of the receptors is a man in his fifties who received an inactivated influenza vaccine. Both conserved end residues are trimmed from each CDR3. Clone size, where shown, is once, few, many, or a class for clones that have expanded.

NA TRBJ1-2 TRBV5-1 ASSLGGQFNYGYT
NA TRBJ2-3 TRBV5-1 ASRDSGRPADTQY
NA TRBJ1-6 TRBV4-3 ASSQKAGGAGNSPLH
few TRBJ2-7 TRBV5-1 ASRLKQGSSYEQY
few TRBJ2-7 TRBV20-1 SASPGLADYEQY
few TRBJ2-2 TRBV20-1 SARSPGGGYTGELF
many TRBJ2-3 TRBV5-1 ASSYRDPNTDTQY
NA TRBJ2-3 TRBV7-9 ASSLVGLTYSTDTQY
NA TRBJ2-1 TRBV5-1 ASSQLTGGSYNEQF
many TRBJ2-1 TRBV12-3/TRBV12-4 ASSPLTLAGNEQF
NA TRBJ1-1 TRBV19 ASAGGAEAF
NA TRBJ2-5 TRBV7-9 ASSLSPGGGQETQY
few TRBJ2-1 TRBV18 ASSPQTSGIYNEQF
NA TRBJ2-7 TRBV20-1 SARSGQARGSSYEQY
once TRBJ2-5 TRBV27 ASSRGRAYQETQY
NA TRBJ2-1 TRBV7-2 ASSRTGGRLYNEQF
few TRBJ2-3 TRBV4-2 ASSQDRAGGLDTQY
few TRBJ2-6 TRBV29-1 SVESGPGVLT
NA TRBJ2-6 TRBV5-1 ASSYLQTSSGANVLT
few TRBJ2-7 TRBV28 ASSSGGRGAFDEQY
few TRBJ2-1 TRBV29-1 SVFRTSGSNEQF
NA TRBJ1-4 TRBV28 ASSSGTPGEKLF
NA TRBJ2-1 TRBV7-9 ASRPRQDLGMSEQF
few TRBJ2-2 TRBV12-3/TRBV12-4 ASSQDRGLGGELF
few TRBJ2-5 TRBV5-5 ASSLSPRREETQY
few TRBJ1-2 TRBV20-1 SARAPGQGNGYT
NA TRBJ2-7 TRBV10-3 AISAGYEQY
few TRBJ2-7 TRBV20-1 SARDLARVETGSSYEQY
few TRBJ2-1 TRBV29-1 SVDSGPGIEQF
few TRBJ2-1 TRBV7-8 ASSLIRPAGGRNEQF
NA TRBJ1-2 TRBV7-2 ASSLETSYGYT
NA TRBJ1-1 TRBV5-1 ASSPLGQAVEAF
few TRBJ2-1 TRBV7-9 ASIPAGYSYNEQF
once TRBJ2-1 TRBV20-1 SARPATSGTNEQF
few TRBJ1-1 TRBV18 ASSDRVTEAF
NA TRBJ2-1 TRBV7-6 ASSPGTSGRPYNEQF
NA TRBJ2-3 TRBV6-1 ASRPPTGTDTQY
few TRBJ2-1 TRBV6-2/TRBV6-3 ASSYPHNEQF
NA TRBJ1-4 TRBV20-1 SAGTGTNEKLF
NA TRBJ2-2 TRBV20-1 SAQDYLKGGELF
NA TRBJ2-7 TRBV6-1 ASRDPGGPSSYEQY
few TRBJ2-5 TRBV28 ASSTGTPETQY
few TRBJ2-7 TRBV7-9 ASSLETSSSEQY
many TRBJ2-7 TRBV5-1 ASSLVESSYEQY
once TRBJ2-1 TRBV5-1 ASSQVAGGSHNEQF
NA TRBJ1-2 TRBV7-2 ASSFTGRGGYT
few TRBJ1-6 TRBV5-5 ASSSPTGNSPLH